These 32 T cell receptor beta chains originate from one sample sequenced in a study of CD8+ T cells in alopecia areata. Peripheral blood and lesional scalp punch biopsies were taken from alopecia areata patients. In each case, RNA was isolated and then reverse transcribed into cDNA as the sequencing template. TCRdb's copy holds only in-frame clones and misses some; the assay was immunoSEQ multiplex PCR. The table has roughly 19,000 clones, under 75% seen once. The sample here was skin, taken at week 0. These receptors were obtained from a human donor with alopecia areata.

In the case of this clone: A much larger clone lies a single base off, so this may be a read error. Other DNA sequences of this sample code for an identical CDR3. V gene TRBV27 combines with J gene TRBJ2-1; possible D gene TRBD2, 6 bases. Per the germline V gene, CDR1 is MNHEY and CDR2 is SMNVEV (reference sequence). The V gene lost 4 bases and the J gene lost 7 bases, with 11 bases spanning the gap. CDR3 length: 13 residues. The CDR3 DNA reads TGTGCCAGCAGTTACCTGGAGGGGAATGAGCAGTTCTTC. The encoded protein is CASSYLEGNEQFF.

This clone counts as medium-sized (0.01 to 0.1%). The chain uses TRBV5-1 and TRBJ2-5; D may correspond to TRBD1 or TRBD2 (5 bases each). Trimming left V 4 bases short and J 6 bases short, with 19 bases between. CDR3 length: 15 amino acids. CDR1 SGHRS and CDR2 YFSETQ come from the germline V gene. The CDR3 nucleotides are TGCGCCAGCAGCCAAGGCAACGGGGCCGTGAAGACCCAGTACTTC. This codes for CASSQGNGAVKTQYF.

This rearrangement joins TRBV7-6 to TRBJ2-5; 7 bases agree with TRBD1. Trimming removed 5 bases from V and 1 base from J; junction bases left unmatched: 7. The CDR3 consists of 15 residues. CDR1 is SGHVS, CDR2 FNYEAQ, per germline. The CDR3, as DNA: TGTGCCAGCAGCACCTCCGGGACAGCCCAAGAGACCCAGTACTTC. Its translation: CASSTSGTAQETQYF. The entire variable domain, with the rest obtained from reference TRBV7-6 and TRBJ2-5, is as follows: GAGVSQSPRYKVTKRGQDVALRCDPISGHVSLYWYRQALGQGPEFLTYFNYEAQQDKSGLPNDRFSAERPEGSISTLTIQRTEQRDSAMYRCASSTSGTAQETQYFGPGTRLLVL.

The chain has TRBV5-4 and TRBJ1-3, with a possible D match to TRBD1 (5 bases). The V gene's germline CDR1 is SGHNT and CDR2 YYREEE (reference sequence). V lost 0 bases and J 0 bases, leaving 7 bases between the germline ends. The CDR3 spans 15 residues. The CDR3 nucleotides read TGTGCCAGCAGCTTGGGGGGGAACTCTGGAAACACCATATATTTT. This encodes CASSLGGNSGNTIYF.

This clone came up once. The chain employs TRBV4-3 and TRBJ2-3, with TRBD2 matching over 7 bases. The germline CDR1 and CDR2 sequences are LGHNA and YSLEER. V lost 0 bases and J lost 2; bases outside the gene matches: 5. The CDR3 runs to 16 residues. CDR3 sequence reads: CASSQERRGITDTQYF. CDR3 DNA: TGCGCCAGCAGCCAAGAAAGGCGGGGGATCACAGATACGCAGTATTTT.

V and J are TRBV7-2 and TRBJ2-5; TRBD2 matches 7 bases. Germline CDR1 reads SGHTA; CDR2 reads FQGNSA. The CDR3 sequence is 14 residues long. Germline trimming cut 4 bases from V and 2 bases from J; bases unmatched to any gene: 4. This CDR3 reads CASSWGGGQETQYF. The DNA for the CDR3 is TGTGCCAGCAGCTGGGGCGGGGGTCAAGAGACCCAGTACTTC. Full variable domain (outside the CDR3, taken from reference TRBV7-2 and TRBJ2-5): GAGVSQSPSNKVTEKGKDVELRCDPISGHTALYWYRQSLGQGLEFLIYFQGNSAPDKSGLPSDRFSAERTGGSVSTLTIQRTQQEDSAVYLCASSWGGGQETQYFGPGTRLLVL.

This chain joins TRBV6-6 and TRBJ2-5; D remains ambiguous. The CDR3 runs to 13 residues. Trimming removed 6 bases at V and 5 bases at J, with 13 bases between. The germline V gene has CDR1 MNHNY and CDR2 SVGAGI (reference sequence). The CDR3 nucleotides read TGTGCCAGCAGCCGAAGGGTTGGGGAGACCCAGTACTTC. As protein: CASSRRVGETQYF.

The DNA of the CDR3 is TGTGCCAGCTCACCACCTGGGACAGTGGAAACCGGGGAGCTGTTTTTT. This gives the protein CASSPPGTVETGELFF. The V gene is TRBV18, the J gene TRBJ2-2; 7 positions agree with TRBD1. The CDR3 extends over 16 amino acids. After removal of 0 bases from V and 5 bases from J, the junction contained 6 bases not matched to a gene. The germline V gene has CDR1 KGHSH and CDR2 LQKENI.

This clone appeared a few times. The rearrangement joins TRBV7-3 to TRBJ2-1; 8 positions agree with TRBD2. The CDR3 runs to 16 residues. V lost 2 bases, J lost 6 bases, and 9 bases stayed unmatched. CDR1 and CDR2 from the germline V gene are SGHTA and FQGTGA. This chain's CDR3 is CASSLSHLRGANEQFF. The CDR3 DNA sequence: TGTGCCAGCAGCTTATCCCACCTGCGGGGGGCCAATGAGCAGTTCTTC.

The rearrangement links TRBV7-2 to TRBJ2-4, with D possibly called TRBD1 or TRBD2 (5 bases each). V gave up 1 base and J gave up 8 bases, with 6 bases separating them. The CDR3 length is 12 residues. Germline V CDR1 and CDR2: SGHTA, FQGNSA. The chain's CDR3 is CASSLVGDIQYF. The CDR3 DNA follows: TGTGCCAGCAGCTTAGTGGGGGACATTCAGTACTTC.

CDR3 sequence: CASSPSGGANQPQHF. The CDR3, as DNA: TGTGCCAGCAGCCCATCAGGGGGCGCCAATCAGCCCCAGCATTTT. The V gene is TRBV4-2, the J gene TRBJ1-5, with 8 positions matching TRBD1. The ends lost 4 bases at V and 3 bases at J; junction bases unmatched: 5. The CDR3 is 15 residues long. From germline, CDR1 is LGHNA and CDR2 YNFKEQ.

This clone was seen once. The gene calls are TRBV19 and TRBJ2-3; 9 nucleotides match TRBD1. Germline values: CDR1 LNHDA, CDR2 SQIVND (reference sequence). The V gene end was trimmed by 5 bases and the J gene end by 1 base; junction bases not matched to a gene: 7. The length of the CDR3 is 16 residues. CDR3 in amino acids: CASSRGQGYGTDTQYF. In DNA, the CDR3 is TGTGCCAGTAGTCGCGGACAGGGGTACGGCACAGATACGCAGTATTTT.

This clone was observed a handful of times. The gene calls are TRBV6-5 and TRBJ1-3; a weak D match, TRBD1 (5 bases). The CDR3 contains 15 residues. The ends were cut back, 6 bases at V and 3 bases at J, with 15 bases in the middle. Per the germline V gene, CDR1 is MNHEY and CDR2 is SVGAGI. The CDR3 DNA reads TGTGCCAGCAGACCGCAGGGTCCGGTTGGAAACACCATATATTTT. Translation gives CASRPQGPVGNTIYF.

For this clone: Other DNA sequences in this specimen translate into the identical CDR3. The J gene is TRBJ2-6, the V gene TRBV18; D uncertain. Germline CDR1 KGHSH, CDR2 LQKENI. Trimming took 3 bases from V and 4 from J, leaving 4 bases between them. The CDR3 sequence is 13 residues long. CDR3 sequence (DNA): TGTGCCAGCTCACCGGGCGGGGCCAACGTCCTGACTTTC. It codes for CASSPGGANVLTF. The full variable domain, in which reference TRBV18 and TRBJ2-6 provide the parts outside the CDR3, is NAGVMQNPRHLVRRRGQEARLRCSPMKGHSHVYWYRQLPEEGLKFMVYLQKENIIDESGMPKERFSAEFPKEGPSILRIQQVVRGDSAAYFCASSPGGANVLTFGAGSRLTVL.

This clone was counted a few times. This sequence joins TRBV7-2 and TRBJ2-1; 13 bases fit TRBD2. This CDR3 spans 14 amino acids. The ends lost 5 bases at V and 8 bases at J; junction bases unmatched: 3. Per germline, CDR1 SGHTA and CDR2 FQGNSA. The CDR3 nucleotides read TGTGCCAGCAGCACTAGCGGGGGGGTCGATGAGCAGTTCTTC. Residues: CASSTSGGVDEQFF.

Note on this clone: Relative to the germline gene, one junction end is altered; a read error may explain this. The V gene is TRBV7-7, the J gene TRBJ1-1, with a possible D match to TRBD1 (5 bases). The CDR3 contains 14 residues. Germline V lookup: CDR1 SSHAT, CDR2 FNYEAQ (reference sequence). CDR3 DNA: TGTGCTAGCAGCTCAAATACAGGTAAGGCTGAAGCTTTCTTT. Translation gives CASSSNTGKAEAFF.

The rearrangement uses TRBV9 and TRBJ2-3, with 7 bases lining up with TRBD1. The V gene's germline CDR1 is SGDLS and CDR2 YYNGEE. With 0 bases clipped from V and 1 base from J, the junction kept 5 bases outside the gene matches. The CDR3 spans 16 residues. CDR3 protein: CASSVASGQGTDTQYF. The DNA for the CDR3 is TGTGCCAGCAGCGTAGCTTCCGGACAGGGCACAGATACGCAGTATTTT.

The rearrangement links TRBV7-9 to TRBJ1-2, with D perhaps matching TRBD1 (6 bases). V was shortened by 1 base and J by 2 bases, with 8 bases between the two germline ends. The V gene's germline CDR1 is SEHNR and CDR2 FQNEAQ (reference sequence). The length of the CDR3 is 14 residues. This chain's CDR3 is CASSLGTGNYGYTF. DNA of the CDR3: TGTGCCAGCAGCTTAGGCACAGGGAACTATGGCTACACCTTC.

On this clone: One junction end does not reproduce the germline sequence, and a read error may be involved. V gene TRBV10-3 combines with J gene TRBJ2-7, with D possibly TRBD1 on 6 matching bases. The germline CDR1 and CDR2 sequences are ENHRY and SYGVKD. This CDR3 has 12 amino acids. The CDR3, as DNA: TGTGCCACTGGGGGCGAAAGCTACGAGCAGCACTTC. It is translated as CATGGESYEQHF.

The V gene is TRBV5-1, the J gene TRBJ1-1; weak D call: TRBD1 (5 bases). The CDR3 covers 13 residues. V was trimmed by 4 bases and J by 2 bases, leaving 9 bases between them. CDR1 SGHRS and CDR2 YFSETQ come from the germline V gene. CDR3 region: CASSEGQNTEAFF. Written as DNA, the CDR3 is TGCGCCAGCAGCGAAGGACAAAACACTGAAGCTTTCTTT.

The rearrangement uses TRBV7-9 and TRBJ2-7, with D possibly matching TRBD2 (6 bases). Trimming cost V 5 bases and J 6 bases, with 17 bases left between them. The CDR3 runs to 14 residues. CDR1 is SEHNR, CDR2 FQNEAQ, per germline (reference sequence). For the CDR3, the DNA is TGTGCCAGCAGCCCTGCGGGGTTCCGGGGCGAGCAGTACTTC. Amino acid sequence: CASSPAGFRGEQYF.

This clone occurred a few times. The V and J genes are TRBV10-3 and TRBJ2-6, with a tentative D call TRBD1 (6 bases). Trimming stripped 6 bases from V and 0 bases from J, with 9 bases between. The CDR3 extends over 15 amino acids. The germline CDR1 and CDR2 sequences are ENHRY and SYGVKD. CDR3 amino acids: CAISGQLSGANVLTF. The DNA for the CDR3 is TGTGCCATCAGCGGACAGCTCTCTGGGGCCAACGTCCTGACTTTC.

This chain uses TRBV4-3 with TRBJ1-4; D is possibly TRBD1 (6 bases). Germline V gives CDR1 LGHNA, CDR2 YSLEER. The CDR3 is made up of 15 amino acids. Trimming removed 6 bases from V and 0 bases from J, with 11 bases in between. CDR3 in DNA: TGCGCCAGCAGGCGGTGGGACACAACTAATGAAAAACTGTTTTTT. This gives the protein CASRRWDTTNEKLFF.

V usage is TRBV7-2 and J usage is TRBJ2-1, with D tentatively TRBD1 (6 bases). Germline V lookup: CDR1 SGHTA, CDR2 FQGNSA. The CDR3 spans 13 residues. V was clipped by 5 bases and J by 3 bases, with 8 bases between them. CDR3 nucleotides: TGTGCCAGCAGCCTCAGGGGCTACAATGAGCAGTTCTTC. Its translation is CASSLRGYNEQFF.

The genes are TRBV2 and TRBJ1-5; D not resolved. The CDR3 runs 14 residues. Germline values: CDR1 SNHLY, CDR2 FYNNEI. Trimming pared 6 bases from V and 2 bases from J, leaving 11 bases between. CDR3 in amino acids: CASREGLGNQPQHF. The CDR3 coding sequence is TGTGCCAGCAGAGAGGGTCTGGGCAATCAGCCCCAGCATTTT.

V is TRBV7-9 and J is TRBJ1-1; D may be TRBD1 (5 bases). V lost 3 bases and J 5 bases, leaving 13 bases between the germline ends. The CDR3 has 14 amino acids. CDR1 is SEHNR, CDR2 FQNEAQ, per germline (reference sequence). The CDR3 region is CASSFGGGRTEAFF. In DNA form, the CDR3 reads TGTGCCAGCAGCTTCGGGGGAGGGAGGACTGAAGCTTTCTTT.

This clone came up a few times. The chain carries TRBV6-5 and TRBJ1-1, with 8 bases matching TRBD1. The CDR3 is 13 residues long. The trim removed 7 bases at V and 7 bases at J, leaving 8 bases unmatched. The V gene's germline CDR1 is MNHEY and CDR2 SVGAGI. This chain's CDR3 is CASNEDRASEAFF. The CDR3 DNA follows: TGTGCCAGCAATGAGGACAGGGCGAGTGAAGCTTTCTTT.

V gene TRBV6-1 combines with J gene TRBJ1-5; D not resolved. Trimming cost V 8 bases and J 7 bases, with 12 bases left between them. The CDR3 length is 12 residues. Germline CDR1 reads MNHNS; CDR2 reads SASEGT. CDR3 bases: TGTGCCAGCGTCGGGATGCTGCAGCCCCAGCATTTT. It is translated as CASVGMLQPQHF.

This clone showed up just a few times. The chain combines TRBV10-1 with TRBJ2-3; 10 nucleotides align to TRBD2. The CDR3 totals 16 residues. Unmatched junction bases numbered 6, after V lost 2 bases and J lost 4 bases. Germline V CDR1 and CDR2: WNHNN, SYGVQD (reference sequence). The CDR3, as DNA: TGCGCCAGCAGTGAGGACCCAGCGGGGGGGGCAGATACGCAGTATTTT. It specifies CASSEDPAGGADTQYF.

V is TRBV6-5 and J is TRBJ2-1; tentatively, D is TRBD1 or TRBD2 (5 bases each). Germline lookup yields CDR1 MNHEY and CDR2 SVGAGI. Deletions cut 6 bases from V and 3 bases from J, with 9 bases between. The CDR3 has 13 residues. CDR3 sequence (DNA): TGTGCCAGCAGGGCAGGGAGCTACAATGAGCAGTTCTTC. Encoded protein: CASRAGSYNEQFF.

CDR3 protein: CASSRSLQGQETQYF. As DNA, the CDR3 is TGTGCCAGCAGCCGGAGCTTACAGGGGCAAGAGACCCAGTACTTC. This rearrangement joins TRBV11-3 to TRBJ2-5; 7 bases are a match to TRBD1. The germline V gene has CDR1 SGHNT and CDR2 YENEEA. This CDR3 region has 15 residues. J lost 2 bases, V lost 5 bases, and 8 bases had no gene match.

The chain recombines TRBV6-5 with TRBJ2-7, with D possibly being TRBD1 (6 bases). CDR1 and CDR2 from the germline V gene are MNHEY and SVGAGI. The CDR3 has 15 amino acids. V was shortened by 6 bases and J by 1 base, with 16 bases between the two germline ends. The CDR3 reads CASRTHRANSYEQYF. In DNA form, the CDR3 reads TGTGCCAGCAGAACACACAGGGCCAATTCCTACGAGCAGTACTTC.